A selection of T cell receptor beta chains follows, all from one sample in a study of shared clonotypes between healthy human individuals. Clones were sequenced by immunoSEQ multiplex PCR, and TCRdb holds only the in-frame ones, with some missing. Of around 940,000 clones detected, 70% to 85% appear once; the ten largest clones hold roughly 1.5%. What was sequenced was memory CD4+ T cells sorted from blood. Source of these receptors: a man aged 18-30 years in good health. The CDR3 runs from the conserved cysteine through the conserved F or W. A D gene is named only where the DNA matches it firmly. Size tells how often a clone was seen (once, few, many) or the class of an expanded clone, and some rows leave it out.

D	size	V	J	CDR3	DNA
.	.	TRBV5-1	TRBJ2-2	CASRDRQNTGELFF	TGCGCCAGCAGGGATCGACAGAACACCGGGGAGCTGTTTTTT
.	.	TRBV7-9	TRBJ1-1	CASSQQENTEAFF	TGTGCCAGCAGCCAACAGGAGAACACTGAAGCTTTCTTT
.	.	TRBV6-5	TRBJ1-2	CASSYEGSNYGYTF	TGTGCCAGCAGTTACGAAGGGAGTAACTATGGCTACACCTTC
.	few	TRBV30	TRBJ1-6	CAWSGLGNSPLHF	TGTGCCTGGAGTGGGTTGGGGAATTCACCCCTCCACTTT
TRBD1	.	TRBV7-2	TRBJ1-2	CASSPGQWVDYGYTF	TGTGCCAGCAGCCCGGGACAGTGGGTTGACTATGGCTACACCTTC
TRBD2	once	TRBV5-8	TRBJ2-2	CASSSGLAQVTGELFF	TGTGCCAGCAGCTCCGGACTAGCTCAGGTCACCGGGGAGCTGTTTTTT
TRBD1	.	TRBV30	TRBJ2-5	CAWSATGVYQETQYF	TGTGCCTGGAGTGCGACAGGGGTGTACCAAGAGACCCAGTACTTC
.	.	TRBV2	TRBJ1-5	CASSEVAQGQPQHF	TGTGCCAGCAGTGAAGTCGCCCAGGGGCAGCCCCAGCATTTT
TRBD1	.	TRBV11-3	TRBJ1-3	CASSSGTAGNTIYF	TGTGCCAGCAGTTCCGGGACAGCTGGAAACACCATATATTTT
TRBD1	few	TRBV5-1	TRBJ1-6	CASSTGQASNSPLHF	TGCGCCAGCAGCACGGGACAGGCCTCTAATTCACCCCTCCACTTT
.	.	TRBV9	TRBJ1-1	CASSAHLEGTEAFF	TGTGCCAGCAGCGCACACCTCGAGGGCACTGAAGCTTTCTTT
TRBD1	.	TRBV2	TRBJ1-6	CASSDQGASNSPLHF	TGTGCCAGCAGTGACCAGGGGGCAAGTAATTCACCCCTCCACTTT
.	.	TRBV10-3	TRBJ2-1	CASGLDSGTRFF	TGTGCAAGCGGTCTCGATAGCGGTACCCGTTTCTTC
.	.	TRBV6-1	TRBJ2-5	CASSEQIGSQETQYF	TGTGCCAGCAGTGAACAGATAGGCAGCCAAGAGACCCAGTACTTC